These 10 T cell receptor beta chains were sequenced from one sample in a study of cytomegalovirus exposure and HLA in healthy donors. Researchers ran the PCR with 60 Vbeta and 13 Jbeta primers. Assay: immunoSEQ multiplex PCR; the TCRdb copy retains only in-frame clones and omits some. The repertoire consists of 100,000 to 150,000 clones, with about three quarters occurring once and the leading ten covering roughly 2.7%. Sequencing was carried out using PBMCs. These TCRs come from a human donor in good health.

V is TRBV19 and J is TRBJ1-1; 9 bases fit TRBD1. The CDR3 is 15 residues long. Trimming removed 7 bases from V and 3 bases from J; junction bases left unmatched: 9. CDR1 is LNHDA, CDR2 SQIVND, per germline (reference sequence). CDR3 residues: CASNRLTGGYTEAFF. CDR3 in DNA: TGTGCCAGTAATAGACTGACAGGGGGGTACACTGAAGCTTTCTTT.

V and J are TRBV11-1 and TRBJ2-5, with D possibly TRBD1 on 6 matching bases. This CDR3 contains 14 residues. V gave up 2 bases and J gave up 2 bases, with 9 bases separating them. In germline, CDR1 is SGHAT, CDR2 FQDESV (reference sequence). The CDR3 sequence is CASSLQGYQETQYF. The CDR3 DNA reads as TGTGCCAGCAGCTTACAGGGGTATCAAGAGACCCAGTACTTC.

The chain carries TRBV6-6 and TRBJ2-7, with TRBD1 as a possible D gene (5 bases). Trimming cost V 2 bases and J 2 bases, with 13 bases left between them. The CDR3 has 15 residues. CDR1 and CDR2 from the germline V gene are MNHNY and SVGAGI (reference sequence). This CDR3 reads CASSYGPGNTYEQYF. For the CDR3, the DNA is TGTGCCAGCAGTTACGGTCCAGGGAACACCTACGAGCAGTACTTC.

This clone was detected only once. This rearrangement joins TRBV10-2 to TRBJ1-1; 7 bases are a match to TRBD1. The CDR3 runs 14 residues. Germline CDR1 and CDR2: WSHSY and SAAADI. Trimming cost V 0 bases and J 7 bases; bases outside gene matches: 5. DNA of the CDR3: TGCGCCAGCAGTGAGTCGACAGGGCCAGGTGAAGCTTTCTTT. Amino acids: CASSESTGPGEAFF.

The genes are TRBV5-4 and TRBJ1-1, with D tentatively TRBD1 (5 bases). V lost 4 bases to trimming and J lost 0 bases, with 10 bases between them. The CDR3 loop spans 14 amino acids. Per germline, CDR1 SGHNT and CDR2 YYREEE (reference sequence). CDR3 coding DNA: TGTGCCAGCAGCCAGGGTATCATGAACACTGAAGCTTTCTTT. Its protein product is CASSQGIMNTEAFF.

This chain uses TRBV19 with TRBJ2-7; 8 bases are a match to TRBD2. CDR1 is LNHDA, CDR2 SQIVND, per germline (reference sequence). V lost 3 bases and J lost 2; bases outside the gene matches: 6. This CDR3 comprises 15 residues. As DNA, the CDR3 is TGTGCCAGTAGTATCGGCGGGAGGCCTCCCTACGAGCAGTACTTC. Amino acid sequence: CASSIGGRPPYEQYF. Using reference TRBV19 and TRBJ2-7 for the parts outside the CDR3, the full variable domain is DGGITQSPKYLFRKEGQNVTLSCEQNLNHDAMYWYRQDPGQGLRLIYYSQIVNDFQKGDIAEGYSVSREKKESFPLTVTSAQKNPTAFYLCASSIGGRPPYEQYFGPGTRLTVT.

This clone was seen just once. The gene calls are TRBV18 and TRBJ2-3; no definite D call. The CDR3 is 12 residues long. Between the trimmed V and J ends, which lost 5 bases and 3 bases, there was a span of 6 bases. Germline CDR1 reads KGHSH; CDR2 reads LQKENI. The CDR3 coding sequence is TGTGCCAGCTCAGACTGGACAGATACGCAGTATTTT. Its translation is CASSDWTDTQYF.

The table lists this clone with a count of one. The rearrangement links TRBV5-1 to TRBJ2-3; a weak D match, TRBD2 (6 bases). The V end was cut by 6 bases, the J end by 2 bases, with 16 bases between. CDR3 length equals 15 residues. Germline CDR1 reads SGHRS; CDR2 reads YFSETQ. The DNA of the CDR3 is TGCGCCAGCAACCGGCGGGACTCCACCACAGATACGCAGTATTTT. Translating it yields CASNRRDSTTDTQYF. The entire variable domain, with the rest obtained from reference TRBV5-1 and TRBJ2-3, is as follows: KAGVTQTPRYLIKTRGQQVTLSCSPISGHRSVSWYQQTPGQGLQFLFEYFSETQRNKGNFPGRFSGRQFSNSRSEMNVSTLELGDSALYLCASNRRDSTTDTQYFGPGTRLTVL.

As regards this clone: The junction does not match germline at one end; this may be a read error. The V gene is TRBV7-9, the J gene TRBJ2-7; D gene ambiguous. This CDR3 is built from 15 residues. Germline loops: CDR1 SEHNR, CDR2 FQNEAQ (reference sequence). In DNA, the CDR3 is TGTTCCAGCAGCTTGAACAAGACTTACAACTACGAGCAGTACTTC. Its protein is CSSSLNKTYNYEQYF.

This clone was picked up a small number of times. The rearrangement uses TRBV29-1 and TRBJ1-5; D is ambiguous. The V end lost 3 bases, the J end lost 4 bases, and 10 bases lay between the germline ends. The CDR3 consists of 13 residues. Germline-derived CDR1 and CDR2 are SQVTM and ANQGSEA. CDR3 nucleotides: TGCAGCGTTGACGAGGGAGGGAATCAGCCCCAGCATTTT. It is translated as CSVDEGGNQPQHF.